Listed below are T cell receptor beta chains from one sample, sequenced in a study of tumor T cells in aggressive B-cell lymphoma. Sequenced by immunoSEQ multiplex PCR; TCRdb stores in-frame clones only, minus some. The sample comprises 3,000 to 4,000 clones, 90% to 95% of which are singletons, and roughly 2% rests with the top ten. The sample comprised tumor tissue. These receptors were taken from an adult with diffuse large B cell lymphoma. Each CDR3 is given with its conserved first and last residue. D genes are given only for firm matches. Where a row states a size, it is once, few, many or the class of an expanded clone; other rows omit it.

TRBJ2-1 - TRBV7-9 - TGTGCCAGCAGCCCCCCCCGGGCGGACATCCTTTACAATGAGCAGTTCTTC CASSPPRADILYNEQFF
TRBJ2-3 - TRBV19 - TGTGCCAGTAGTATTGGACAACAATATCGGGATACGCAGTATTTT CASSIGQQYRDTQYF
TRBJ2-7 - TRBV29-1 - TGCAGCGTTGCCCGGACTGGGACCTACGAGCAGTACTTC CSVARTGTYEQYF
TRBJ2-7 - TRBV11-2 - TGTGCCAGCACCCCCAATCCTGGGCGCGAGCAGTACTTT CASTPNPGREQYF
TRBJ1-1 - TRBV5-1 - TGCGCCAGCAGCTTGGGGGGGCCTGACACTGAAGCTTTCTTT CASSLGGPDTEAFF
TRBJ2-1 once TRBV5-4 TRBD2 TGTGCCAGCAGTTTCGGACTAGCGCCCGTTCATGAGCAGTTCTTC CASSFGLAPVHEQFF
TRBJ2-7 - TRBV7-2 TRBD2 TGTGCCAGCAGCCGTCTAGCGGGGGGAATCTACGAGCAGTATTTC CASSRLAGGIYEQYF
TRBJ2-2 - TRBV9 - TGTGCCAGCAGCCCCCGACGGGCGGGAACCGGGGAGCTGTTTTTT CASSPRRAGTGELFF
TRBJ1-5 - TRBV10-1 - TGCGCCAGCAGCCCGGGGGTGGATCAGCCCCAGCATTTT CASSPGVDQPQHF
TRBJ2-7 - TRBV7-6 TRBD1 TGTGCCAGCAGCCGAACCGGGACAGGACCCTACGAGCAGTACTTC CASSRTGTGPYEQYF
TRBJ1-5 - TRBV18 TRBD1 TGTGCCAGCTCACCACCTGGGACAGATCGTCAGCCCCAGCATTTT CASSPPGTDRQPQHF
TRBJ2-1 few TRBV4-2 TRBD2 TGTGCCAGCAGCCCTCGGACTAGCGGGAGGGACAATGAGCAGTTCTTC CASSPRTSGRDNEQFF
TRBJ2-5 - TRBV2 - TGTGCCAGCAGTCCGATCGGGACCCAGTACTTC CASSPIGTQYF
TRBJ1-1 - TRBV6-5 - TGTGCCAGCTCAAGGGGGGGCAGTGGCACTGAAGCTTTCTTT CASSRGGSGTEAFF
TRBJ2-1 - TRBV6-1 TRBD1 TGTGCCACCCTGGACAGGGACCACAATGAGCAGTTCTTC CATLDRDHNEQFF
TRBJ2-5 once TRBV30 TRBD2 TGTGCCTGGAACCCACTAGCGGGCGAGACCCAGTACTTC CAWNPLAGETQYF
TRBJ1-1 few TRBV6-1 - TGTGCCAGCAGGACGGCGGCGGATTTCGACACTGAAGCTTTCTTT CASRTAADFDTEAFF
TRBJ2-7 - TRBV5-1 - TGCGCCAGCAGCTGGAACAGGGACGGGCAGTACTTC CASSWNRDGQYF
TRBJ1-1 - TRBV7-8 - TGTGCCAGCAGCATCGAGGAGAACACTGAAGCTTTCTTT CASSIEENTEAFF
TRBJ1-1 - TRBV30 - TGTGCCTGGAGTGTACAAGCGGGCACTGAAGCTTTCTTT CAWSVQAGTEAFF
TRBJ2-6 once TRBV7-7 - TGTGCCAGCAGCTTAGACGGGGCTGGGGCCAACGTCCTGACTTTC CASSLDGAGANVLTF
TRBJ1-1 - TRBV7-9 - TGTGCCAGCAGCTTATATCCTGAAGCTTTCTTT CASSLYPEAFF
TRBJ2-1 - TRBV7-7 - TGTGCCAGCAGCTTAGGTTCCCCAGGCTATGAGCAGTTCTTC CASSLGSPGYEQFF
TRBJ1-2 few TRBV7-9 - TGTGCCAGCAGCTTAGGTGGCCGCCACTATGGCTACACCTTC CASSLGGRHYGYTF
TRBJ2-1 - TRBV2 - TGTGCCAGCAGTCAGACTGAAGTCTACAATGAGCAGTTCTTC CASSQTEVYNEQFF
TRBJ2-5 - TRBV25-1 - TGTGCCAACGCACCAAGGGGGCAAGAGACCCAGTACTTC CANAPRGQETQYF